The entry that follows covers one T cell receptor beta chain sequence. V lost 6 bases and J 3 bases, leaving 17 bases between the germline ends. Germline CDR1 reads MDHEN; CDR2 reads SYDVKM. CDR3 size: 15 residues. This entry is derived from a study of blood T cell repertoires in COVID-19. The table came from immunoSEQ multiplex PCR; TCRdb's copy has only in-frame clones and leaves some out. The sample holds hundreds of thousands of clones; roughly 80% are singletons and the top ten take 2.6%. The receptor was isolated from a woman in her sixties or seventies with active or convalescent COVID-19. The sample consisted of peripheral blood. This sequence joins TRBV28 and TRBJ1-1, with a possible D match to TRBD1 (5 bases). In DNA, the CDR3 is TGTGCCAGCAGAGGACATTCGGATCGGCACACTGAAGCTTTCTTT. Amino acids: CASRGHSDRHTEAFF.